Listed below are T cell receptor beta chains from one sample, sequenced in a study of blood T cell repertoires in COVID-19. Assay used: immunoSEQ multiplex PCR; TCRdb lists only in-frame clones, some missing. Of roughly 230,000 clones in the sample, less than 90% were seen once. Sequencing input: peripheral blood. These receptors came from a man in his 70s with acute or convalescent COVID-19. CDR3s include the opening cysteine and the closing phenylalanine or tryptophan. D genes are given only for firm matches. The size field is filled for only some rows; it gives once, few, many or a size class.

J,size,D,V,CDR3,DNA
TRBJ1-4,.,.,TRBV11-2,CASSLSVATNEKLFF,TGTGCCAGCAGCCTCTCAGTTGCAACTAATGAAAAACTGTTTTTT
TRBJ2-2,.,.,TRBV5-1,CASSSGNTGELFF,TGCGCCAGCAGCTCCGGTAACACCGGGGAGCTGTTTTTT
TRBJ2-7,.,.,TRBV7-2,CASSSPGHAPLEQYF,TGTGCCAGCAGCTCCCCGGGACACGCACCTCTCGAGCAGTACTTC
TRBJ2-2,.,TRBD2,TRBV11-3,CASSLATSGLFTGELFF,TGTGCCAGCAGCTTAGCGACTAGCGGTTTATTTACCGGGGAGCTGTTTTTT
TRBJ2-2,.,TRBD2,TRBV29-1,CSVRISGSYGTGELFF,TGCAGCGTTCGGATTAGCGGGAGTTACGGCACCGGGGAGCTGTTTTTT
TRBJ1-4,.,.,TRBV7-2,CASSRSPGEANEKLFF,TGTGCCAGCAGCCGGTCACCGGGGGAAGCTAATGAAAAACTGTTTTTT
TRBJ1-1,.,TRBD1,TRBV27,CASSLVRGRREINTEAFF,TGTGCCAGCAGTTTGGTCAGGGGGCGCCGGGAAATAAACACTGAAGCTTTCTTT
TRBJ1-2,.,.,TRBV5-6,CASSLAMEKDYGYTF,TGTGCCAGCAGCTTGGCAATGGAGAAGGACTATGGCTACACCTTC
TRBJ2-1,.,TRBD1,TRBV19,CASSVPGQGVDEQFF,TGTGCCAGTAGCGTCCCGGGACAGGGGGTTGATGAGCAGTTCTTC
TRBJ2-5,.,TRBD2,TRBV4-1,CASSQALAGGPILETQYF,TGCGCCAGCAGCCAAGCCCTAGCGGGAGGGCCCATATTGGAGACCCAGTACTTC
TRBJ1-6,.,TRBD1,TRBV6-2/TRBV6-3,CASSDRARSSYNSPLHF,TGTGCCAGCAGTGACAGGGCGCGGAGCTCCTATAATTCACCCCTCCACTTT
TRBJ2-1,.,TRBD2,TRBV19,CATRESGSARDEQFF,TGTGCCACTAGGGAGAGCGGGAGCGCCAGGGATGAGCAGTTCTTC
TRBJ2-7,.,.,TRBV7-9,CASTPNRGSSYEQYF,TGTGCCAGCACCCCCAATCGGGGGAGCTCCTACGAGCAGTACTTC
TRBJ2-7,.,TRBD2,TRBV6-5,CASTKGFGGSYEQYF,TGTGCCAGCACCAAAGGGTTCGGGGGGTCCTACGAGCAGTACTTC
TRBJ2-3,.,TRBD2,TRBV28,CASSSRLAGGSTQYF,TGTGCCAGCAGTTCGAGACTAGCGGGAGGGTCCACGCAGTATTTT
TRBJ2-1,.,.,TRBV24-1,CATSEAGSRNEQFF,TGTGCCACCAGTGAGGCGGGCTCCAGGAATGAGCAGTTCTTC
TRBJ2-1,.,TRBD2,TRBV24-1,CATSDGTRNAYEQFF,TGTGCCACCAGTGATGGGACTAGGAATGCATATGAGCAGTTCTTC
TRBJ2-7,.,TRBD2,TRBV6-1,CASREIPGGSSPFSYEQYF,TGTGCCAGCAGAGAAATCCCCGGGGGGAGCAGCCCATTTTCCTACGAGCAGTACTTC
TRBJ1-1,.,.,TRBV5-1,CASSLGGRTNTEAFF,TGCGCCAGCAGCTTGGGGGGCAGGACGAACACTGAAGCTTTCTTT
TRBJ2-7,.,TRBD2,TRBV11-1,CASSLAGTSVHEQYF,TGTGCCAGCAGCTTAGCCGGGACTAGCGTCCACGAGCAGTACTTC
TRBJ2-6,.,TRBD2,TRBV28,CASSLFGGRASGANVLTF,TGTGCCAGCAGTTTGTTTGGCGGGAGGGCCTCTGGGGCCAACGTCCTGACTTTC
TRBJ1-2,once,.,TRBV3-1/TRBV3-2,CASSQAQVGSYGYTF,TGTGCCAGCAGCCAAGCCCAGGTTGGGAGCTATGGCTACACCTTC
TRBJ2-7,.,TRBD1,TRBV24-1,CATSDGNRQGKDYEQYF,TGTGCCACCAGTGATGGAAATAGACAGGGGAAGGACTACGAGCAGTACTTC
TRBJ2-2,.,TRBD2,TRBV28,CASSTGLAGAGELFF,TGTGCCAGCAGCACCGGACTAGCGGGAGCCGGGGAGCTGTTTTTT
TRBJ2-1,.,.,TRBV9,CASSVGPLGSEQFF,TGTGCCAGCAGCGTAGGACCCCTCGGGAGTGAGCAGTTCTTC